This TCR beta chain is drawn from a study of CD8 T cells in Susac syndrome. This clonotype was seen a handful of times. At one end the junction does not follow the germline gene, possibly because of a read error. The CDR3 extends over 18 amino acids. CD8+ and CD4+ T cells taken from blood had their TCR beta sequenced. Healthy donors were controls matched for age and sex. Negative isolation yielded CD8+ and CD4+ T cells; FACS enriched TEMRA cells. RNA, at roughly 0.5 to 1 ug, was reverse transcribed with random hexamers. TCR beta CDR3 was amplified by immunoSEQ multiplex PCR. This amplification extended across 54 Vbeta and 13 Jbeta segments. Each CDR3 protein is one row after TCRdb ran MiXCR on the immunoSEQ multiplex PCR reads. In the table there are approximately 70,000 distinct CDR3 sequences, 95% of which are singletons.

This chain joins TRBV23-1 and TRBJ1-6, with TRBD1 as a possible D gene (5 bases). Being an ORF, TRBV23-1 has a function that is uncertain. The sample was CD8+ T cells from PBMCs. This receptor was obtained from a human donor in good health. Here the CDR3 reads CASSPRDQYSSYNSPLHF. The CDR3 region has the DNA TGCGCCAGCAGTCCTCGGGACCAATATAGCTCCTATAATTCCCCCCTCCACTTT.